A selection of T cell receptor beta chains follows, all from one sample in a study of T cells after yellow fever vaccination. Using its own MiXCR run on the 5' RACE reads, TCRdb lists one record per CDR3 protein. The table includes some 390,000 distinct CDR3 sequences, roughly a sixth detected once. Sample: PBMCs, taken before the yellow fever booster vaccination. The source of these receptors is a man aged 18 to 30 who received the YFV17D yellow fever vaccine. The CDR3 runs from the conserved cysteine through the conserved F or W. D genes are given only for firm matches. A row's size may be missing; if present it is once, few, many or a size class.

d_call	clone_size	v_call	j_call	cdr3_aa	cdr3_nt
.	few	TRBV27	TRBJ1-1	CASSPGWGNTEAFF	TGTGCCAGCAGTCCGGGTTGGGGTAACACTGAAGCTTTCTTT
TRBD1	.	TRBV6-6	TRBJ1-5	CASSPHDRADQPQHF	TGTGCCAGCAGTCCTCATGACAGGGCAGATCAGCCCCAGCATTTT
.	many	TRBV5-5	TRBJ2-1	CASSHGGYEQFF	TGTGCCAGCAGTCATGGGGGCTATGAGCAGTTCTTC
.	few	TRBV7-2	TRBJ2-7	CASSLIKEGYEQYF	TGTGCCAGCAGCTTGATCAAGGAAGGCTACGAGCAGTACTTC
.	many	TRBV18	TRBJ2-7	CASSPPQTVYHEQYF	TGTGCCAGCTCACCACCCCAGACAGTTTACCACGAGCAGTACTTC
TRBD1	few	TRBV20-1	TRBJ1-6	CSATRDSRNSPLHF	TGCAGTGCTACCCGGGACAGCAGAAATTCACCCCTCCACTTT
.	.	TRBV9	TRBJ1-1	CASSVEMDTEAFF	TGTGCCAGCAGCGTAGAGATGGACACTGAAGCTTTCTTT
.	.	TRBV19	TRBJ2-3	CASEKADTQYF	TGTGCCAGTGAAAAGGCAGATACGCAGTATTTT
TRBD2	few	TRBV5-1	TRBJ2-7	CASSPGLAGIYEQYF	TGCGCCAGCAGCCCCGGCCTAGCGGGGATCTACGAGCAGTACTTC
.	.	TRBV20-1	TRBJ2-5	CSARDGLGGETQYF	TGCAGTGCTAGAGATGGCTTAGGGGGAGAGACCCAGTACTTC
TRBD2	few	TRBV7-2	TRBJ2-5	CASSAHQGGETQYF	TGTGCCAGCAGCGCGCATCAGGGAGGGGAGACCCAGTACTTC
.	.	TRBV14	TRBJ1-1	CASSQLTATEAFF	TGTGCCAGCAGCCAATTGACTGCCACTGAAGCTTTCTTT
TRBD2	.	TRBV20-1	TRBJ2-7	CSVGGAATYEQYF	TGCAGTGTCGGGGGGGCCGCGACTTACGAGCAGTACTTC
.	.	TRBV20-1	TRBJ1-1	CSARELSPRDTEAFF	TGCAGTGCTAGAGAATTAAGCCCCCGGGACACTGAAGCTTTCTTT
.	.	TRBV6-2/TRBV6-3	TRBJ1-6	CASSFTRFGSPLHF	TGTGCCAGCAGTTTTACCCGGTTTGGTTCACCCCTCCACTTT
TRBD2	few	TRBV5-4	TRBJ2-5	CASSPRGGQSRETQYF	TGTGCCAGCAGCCCCCGGGGGGGGCAAAGCAGGGAGACCCAGTACTTC
.	few	TRBV20-1	TRBJ2-5	CSARDGRPQETQYF	TGCAGTGCTAGAGACGGCAGGCCCCAAGAGACCCAGTACTTC
.	.	TRBV13	TRBJ2-5	CASSLGVGTETQYF	TGTGCCAGCAGCTTAGGCGTAGGGACAGAGACCCAGTACTTC
.	.	TRBV7-9	TRBJ2-1	CASTWDNNEQFF	TGTGCCAGCACCTGGGACAACAATGAGCAGTTCTTC
TRBD2	.	TRBV20-1	TRBJ2-5	CSATSGSAVETQYF	TGCAGTGCAACTAGCGGGTCGGCAGTAGAGACCCAGTACTTC
.	.	TRBV6-5	TRBJ1-1	CASSYSVESAEAFF	TGTGCCAGCAGTTACTCGGTTGAGAGCGCTGAAGCTTTCTTT
.	.	TRBV6-6	TRBJ2-7	CASSYRPGGGQQYF	TGTGCCAGCAGTTACCGTCCGGGCGGGGGCCAGCAGTACTTC
TRBD1	few	TRBV20-1	TRBJ1-2	CSAPQQGQVHGYTF	TGCAGTGCCCCTCAGCAGGGACAGGTGCACGGCTACACCTTC
.	.	TRBV20-1	TRBJ1-1	CSARAGTHTEAFF	TGCAGTGCTCGGGCCGGGACTCACACTGAAGCTTTCTTT
.	few	TRBV7-2	TRBJ1-3	CASSSRAGDGNTIYF	TGTGCCAGCAGCTCGAGGGCAGGGGATGGAAACACCATATATTTT
.	.	TRBV7-9	TRBJ2-5	CASSLLLTDQETQYF	TGTGCCAGCAGCTTATTACTGACGGATCAAGAGACCCAGTACTTC
.	.	TRBV7-9	TRBJ1-3	CASSEFSSGNTIYF	TGTGCCAGCAGCGAATTCAGCTCTGGAAACACCATATATTTT
TRBD1	few	TRBV7-9	TRBJ2-5	CASSRRTGLETQYF	TGTGCCAGCAGCCGACGGACAGGCTTAGAGACCCAGTACTTC
.	few	TRBV11-2	TRBJ2-5	CASSPTTGRQETQYF	TGTGCCAGCAGCCCTACGACAGGGAGGCAGGAGACCCAGTACTTC
.	few	TRBV5-5	TRBJ1-1	CASSRGHLRPEAFF	TGTGCCAGCAGCCGCGGACACCTGAGACCGGAAGCTTTCTTT
.	few	TRBV29-1	TRBJ2-1	CSVERRGRWVDNEQFF	TGCAGCGTTGAGAGGAGGGGGCGGTGGGTAGACAATGAGCAGTTCTTC
.	many	TRBV20-1	TRBJ2-5	CSARRDGQETQYF	TGCAGTGCTAGAAGGGACGGGCAAGAGACCCAGTACTTC
.	few	TRBV6-1	TRBJ2-3	CASSEGGVTDTQYF	TGTGCCAGCAGTGAAGGTGGGGTCACAGATACGCAGTATTTT
TRBD1	.	TRBV7-2	TRBJ1-5	CASSVNPTGVVSQPQHF	TGTGCCAGCAGCGTAAACCCGACAGGGGTGGTTAGTCAGCCCCAGCATTTT
.	.	TRBV28	TRBJ1-6	CASSLVVPNSPLHF	TGTGCCAGCAGTTTGGTCGTCCCCAATTCACCCCTCCACTTT
TRBD2	medium-sized	TRBV20-1	TRBJ2-1	CSATIAGGNNNEQFF	TGCAGTGCTACCATAGCGGGGGGGAACAACAATGAGCAGTTCTTC
.	.	TRBV25-1	TRBJ2-7	CASSESNRFYEQYF	TGTGCCAGCAGTGAATCGAACAGGTTCTACGAGCAGTACTTC
.	.	TRBV12-3/TRBV12-4	TRBJ2-1	CASTGRVGYNEQFF	TGTGCCAGCACGGGGCGGGTGGGGTACAATGAGCAGTTCTTC
.	few	TRBV20-1	TRBJ1-5	CSAPQGAYSNQPQHF	TGCAGTGCACCACAGGGCGCTTATAGCAATCAGCCCCAGCATTTT
.	few	TRBV4-1	TRBJ2-3	CASTPSATRDTQYF	TGCGCCAGCACCCCGTCGGCAACCAGAGATACGCAGTATTTT
TRBD1	.	TRBV5-1	TRBJ2-7	CASSLARDRVGEQYF	TGCGCCAGCAGCTTGGCCAGGGACAGGGTCGGTGAGCAGTACTTC
.	few	TRBV25-1	TRBJ2-7	CASSVHYEQYF	TGTGCCAGCAGTGTACACTACGAGCAGTACTTC
.	.	TRBV12-3/TRBV12-4	TRBJ2-5	CASSLSQAPETQYF	TGTGCCAGCAGTTTGTCACAGGCCCCAGAGACCCAGTACTTC